Below, 8 T cell receptor beta chains from the same sample are listed, as sequenced in a study of T cells after yellow fever vaccination. TCRdb passed the 5' RACE reads through MiXCR, listing each CDR3 protein once. The sample holds 150,000 or so distinct CDR3 sequences, around 6.3% seen once. Sequencing was performed on CD4+ T cells sorted from PBMCs, taken 10 days after the yellow fever booster vaccination. All receptors derive from a man aged 30-40 years who received the YFV17D yellow fever vaccine.

Ten or more counts support this clonotype. This rearrangement joins TRBV20-1 to TRBJ1-5; the D gene is possibly TRBD1 (6 bases). This CDR3 contains 14 residues. Deletions cut 3 bases from V and 1 base from J, with 10 bases between. CDR1 and CDR2 from the germline V gene are DFQATT and SNEGSKA (reference sequence). The CDR3 DNA reads TGCAGTGCTAGGGAGGGACACAGCAATCAGCCCCAGCATTTT. Encoded protein: CSAREGHSNQPQHF.

This clonotype was counted between two and nine times. The chain links TRBV4-1 to TRBJ2-2; D unclear. This CDR3 has 17 amino acids. V gave up 0 bases and J gave up 0 bases, with 11 bases separating them. Germline V gene lookup returns CDR1 MGHRA and CDR2 YSYEKL. CDR3 sequence: CASSQDKGLTNTGELFF. CDR3 nucleotide sequence: TGCGCCAGCAGCCAAGATAAAGGCCTAACGAACACCGGGGAGCTGTTTTTT.

This clonotype has ten or more counts. The V gene is TRBV4-3, the J gene TRBJ2-7; D uncertain. CDR3 size: 15 residues. The germline V gene has CDR1 LGHNA and CDR2 YSLEER. V lost 0 bases and J lost 0, with 9 bases in between. The CDR3 DNA reads TGCGCCAGCAGCCAAGATTTGGCGGCCTCCTACGAGCAGTACTTC. The encoded protein is CASSQDLAASYEQYF.

This clonotype was seen many times. The chain employs TRBV7-8 and TRBJ2-6, with 7 bases matching TRBD2. The length of the CDR3 is 17 residues. The trim removed 6 bases at V and 1 base at J, leaving 9 bases unmatched. Germline lookup yields CDR1 SGHVS and CDR2 FQNEAQ. CDR3: CASRTPGRQSGANVLTF. The CDR3 nucleotides read TGTGCCAGCAGAACCCCCGGGAGGCAGTCTGGGGCCAACGTCCTGACTTTC.

At least ten counts were recorded for this clonotype. V usage is TRBV12-3 or TRBV12-4 and J usage is TRBJ2-7, with 13 nucleotides matching TRBD2. CDR3 length: 16 residues. Trimming removed 5 bases from V and 3 bases from J; junction bases left unmatched: 7. CDR3 coding DNA: TGTGCCAGCAGTCCCCGACTAGCGGGGGGCGACTACGAGCAGTACTTC. This sequence encodes CASSPRLAGGDYEQYF.

This clonotype has ten or more counts. The chain links TRBV3-1 to TRBJ1-1; 7 nucleotides agree with TRBD1. V gave up 6 bases and J gave up 6 bases; unmatched junction bases: 10. This CDR3 spans 14 amino acids. Germline V gives CDR1 LGHDT, CDR2 YNNKEL (reference sequence). CDR3 nucleotide sequence: TGTGCCAGCAGGCAGACAGGGCTGAGCGCTGAAGCTTTCTTT. Translation: CASRQTGLSAEAFF.

This clonotype was observed many times. V and J are TRBV20-1 and TRBJ1-4; D is perhaps TRBD1 (6 bases). CDR3 length: 13 residues. The germline CDR1 and CDR2 sequences are DFQATT and SNEGSKA (reference sequence). V dropped 2 bases and J dropped 4 bases, with 8 bases sitting between them. In DNA form, the CDR3 reads TGCAGTGCTAGAAGGGGGGTTAATGAAAAACTGTTTTTT. Translation: CSARRGVNEKLFF.

This clonotype was counted many times. In DNA form, the CDR3 reads TGTGCCAGCAGCTTCTTAACGAACACCGGGGAGCTGTTTTTT. Translating it yields CASSFLTNTGELFF. The chain is built from TRBV5-6 and TRBJ2-2; D unresolved. The CDR3 sequence is 14 residues long. Germline lookup yields CDR1 SGHDT and CDR2 YYEEEE. V lost 2 bases, J lost 0 bases, and 5 bases lay in between.